This T cell receptor (beta chain) stems from a study of identical twins. Study outcomes and limitations: Fewer insertions marked abundant cord blood beta clonotypes; young adult naive trended weakly, memory not at all. Donors were not followed over many years; analysis was cross-sectional.

In TCRdb, the 5' RACE reads were re-called with MiXCR into one record per CDR3 protein. The repertoire holds 550,000 to 700,000 distinct CDR3 sequences, around 20% seen once, with 4% to 5.5% in the top ten. This clonotype occurred a few times. Its antigen is as yet unknown. CDR1 is MRHNA, CDR2 SNTAGT, per germline. CDR3 length: 13 residues. With 8 bases removed from V and 2 bases from J, the gap between germline ends came to 13 bases. These data also featured in a second study, about T cells expressing NK-cell markers. In that study: Sorted CD3+CD56-NKG2C+, CD3+CD56+NKG2C+ and CD3+CD56+NKG2C- T cells supplied the TCR beta repertoires. Dominant NKG2C+ clonotypes were found to form roughly 1.0-7.5% of CD8+ T cells in a handful of donors.

The sample comprised PBMCs. This TCR came from a woman aged 18-35 years in good health. The chain recombines TRBV6-4 with TRBJ2-7; D tentatively reads TRBD1 or TRBD2 (5 bases each). CDR3 DNA: TGTGCCAGCGGTAGGGACGATCCCTACGAGCAGTACTTC. It encodes CASGRDDPYEQYF.